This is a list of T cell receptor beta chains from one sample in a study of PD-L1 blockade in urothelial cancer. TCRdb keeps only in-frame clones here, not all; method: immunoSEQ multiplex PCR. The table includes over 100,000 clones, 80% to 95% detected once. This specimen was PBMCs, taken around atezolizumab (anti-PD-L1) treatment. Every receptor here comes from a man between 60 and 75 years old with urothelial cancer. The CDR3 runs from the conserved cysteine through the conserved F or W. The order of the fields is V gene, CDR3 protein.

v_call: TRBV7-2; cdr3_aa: CASSLGGGYGYTF
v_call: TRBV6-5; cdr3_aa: CASGFRRGQETQYF
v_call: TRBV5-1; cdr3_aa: CASSLYGSLVGSNEQFF
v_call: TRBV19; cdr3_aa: CASSISDRAVSGYTF
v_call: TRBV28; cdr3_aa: CASSTDRLGRPQHF
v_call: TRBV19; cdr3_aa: CASRFPGQNTEAFF
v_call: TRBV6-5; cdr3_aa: CASSYGRSQSGNTIYF
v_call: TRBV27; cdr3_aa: CASSLRQTTGNTIYF
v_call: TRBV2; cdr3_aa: CASSSRMNTEAFF
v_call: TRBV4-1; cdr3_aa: CASSQDLASGLYNEQFF
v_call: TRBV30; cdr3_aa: CAGTGVTPNSPLHF
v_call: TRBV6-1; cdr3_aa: CASRRQGETQYF
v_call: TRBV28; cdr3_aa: CASTYSRGQGPYNEQFF
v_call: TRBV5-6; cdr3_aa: CASSTTGHNQPQHF
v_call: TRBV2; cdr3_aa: CASSEEGTIKNIQYF
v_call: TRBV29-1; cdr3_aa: CSVEKGQGYEQYF
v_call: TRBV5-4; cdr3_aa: CASSTRLVDNEQFF
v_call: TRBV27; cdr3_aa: CASSLTETYEQYF
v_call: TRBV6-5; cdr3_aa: CASSSGTENTGELFF
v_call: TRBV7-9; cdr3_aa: CASSEDTSQETQYF
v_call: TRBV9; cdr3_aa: CASSGLAGGTGELFF
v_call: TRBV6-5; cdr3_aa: CASSYGPGDSPLHF
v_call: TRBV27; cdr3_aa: CASRSLEGLGQPQHF
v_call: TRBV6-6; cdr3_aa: CASSPGTPYEQYF
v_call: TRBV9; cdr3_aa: CASSPRLESEQYF
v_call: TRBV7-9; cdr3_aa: CASSLSDREEKLFF
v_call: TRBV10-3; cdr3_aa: CAISESAQGAGEQYF
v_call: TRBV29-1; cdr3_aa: CSVREGGVTNEQFF
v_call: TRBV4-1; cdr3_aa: CASSPDRGRRNIQYF
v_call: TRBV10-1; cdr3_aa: CASSERSVTDTQYF
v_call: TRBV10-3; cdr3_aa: CAISESDLGSYEQYF
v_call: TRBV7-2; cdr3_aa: CASRGGGSLYNEQFF
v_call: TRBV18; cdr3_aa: CASSPRPRATGVAKNIQYF
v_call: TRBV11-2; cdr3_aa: CASSLDQEGFYGYTF
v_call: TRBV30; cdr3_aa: CAWSSGTEMNTEAFF
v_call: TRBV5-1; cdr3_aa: CASRVQGENYGYTF
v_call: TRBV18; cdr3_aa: CASSPPAASYEQYF
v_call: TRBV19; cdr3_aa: CASSMASQETQYF
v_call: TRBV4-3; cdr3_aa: CASSQIRGSTGELFF
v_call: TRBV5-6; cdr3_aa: CASSFGKTSTYNEQFF
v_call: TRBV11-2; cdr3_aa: CASSLDGLGHVTYEQYF
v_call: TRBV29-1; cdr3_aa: CSVAGQPNTEAFF
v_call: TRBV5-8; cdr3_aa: CASSLGLTSWNTQYF
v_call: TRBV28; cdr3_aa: CASNQGAGGNQPQHF
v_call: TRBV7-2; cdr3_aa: CASSLLGQHQETQYF
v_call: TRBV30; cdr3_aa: CAWSGRSSYEQYF
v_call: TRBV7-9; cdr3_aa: CASSLAGQVYNEQFF
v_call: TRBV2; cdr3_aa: CASRTLTGGRGAFF
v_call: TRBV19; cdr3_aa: CASRGQTYNNQPQHF
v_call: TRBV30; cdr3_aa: CAWMRSSGNTIYF
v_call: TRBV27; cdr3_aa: CASPKKSPRNNEQFF